This section outlines one T cell receptor beta chain sequence together with its context. TCRdb called the RT-PCR reads again in MiXCR, with one record for every CDR3 protein. This table holds about 700,000 distinct CDR3 sequences, approximately 15% found once. V was pared by 0 bases and J by 3 bases, with 5 bases of the junction left unmatched. The CDR3 length is 16 residues. Germline CDR1 and CDR2: SGHDT and YYEEEE. Specimen: memory CD4+ T cells from blood. V is TRBV5-6 and J is TRBJ1-1, with 10 bases fitting TRBD1. This receptor was identified in a female donor in good health, serving as a healthy control. CDR3 protein: CASSLAGTGVDTEAFF. The CDR3 DNA reads TGTGCCAGCAGCTTGGCAGGGACAGGGGTAGACACTGAAGCTTTCTTT.